There are many counts of the clone carrying this TCR beta chain. The CDR3 spans 13 residues. V lost 6 bases and J lost 7, with 15 bases in between. Each CDR3 protein is one row after TCRdb ran MiXCR on the RT-PCR reads. The sample shows almost 700,000 distinct CDR3 sequences, more than 13% of them seen only once. Sequencing input: memory CD4+ T cells from blood. J is TRBJ1-2 and V is TRBV12-3 or TRBV12-4, with D maybe TRBD1 (5 bases). This sequence originates from a female donor in good health, serving as a healthy control. This CDR3 reads CASSSRGRGGYTF. The CDR3 DNA reads TGTGCCAGCAGCTCCCGGGGCCGGGGTGGCTACACCTTC.